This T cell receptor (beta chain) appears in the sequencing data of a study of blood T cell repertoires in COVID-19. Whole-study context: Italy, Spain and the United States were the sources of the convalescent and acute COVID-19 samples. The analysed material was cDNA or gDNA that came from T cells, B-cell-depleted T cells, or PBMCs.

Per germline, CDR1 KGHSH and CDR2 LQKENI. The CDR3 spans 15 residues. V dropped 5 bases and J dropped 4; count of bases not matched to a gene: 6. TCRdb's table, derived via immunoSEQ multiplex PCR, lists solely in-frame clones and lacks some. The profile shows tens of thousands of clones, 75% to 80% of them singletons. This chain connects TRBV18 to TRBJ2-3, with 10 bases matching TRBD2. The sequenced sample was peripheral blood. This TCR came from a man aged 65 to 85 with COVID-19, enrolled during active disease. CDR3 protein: CASSTLAGAADTQYF. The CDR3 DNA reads TGTGCCAGCTCAACCCTAGCGGGAGCGGCAGATACGCAGTATTTT.